These 5 T cell receptor beta chains originate from one sample sequenced in a study of blood T cell repertoires in COVID-19. Method: immunoSEQ multiplex PCR; TCRdb's copy keeps in-frame clones and lacks some. Of a few hundred thousand clones listed, about 88% were seen once; the top ten hold around 11%. Material for sequencing was peripheral blood. Receptors originate from a woman in her thirties with COVID-19, enrolled during active disease.

The chain links TRBV19 to TRBJ1-2, with 9 bases that match TRBD1. V shed 3 bases and J 6 bases; nucleotides not matched to a gene: 5. Germline CDR1 LNHDA, CDR2 SQIVND (reference sequence). The CDR3 is 14 amino acids. The CDR3, as DNA: TGTGCCAGTAGTATCGGACAGGGGTGGAATGGCTACACCTTC. Translation: CASSIGQGWNGYTF.

The chain has TRBV7-2 and TRBJ2-2, with a weak D call TRBD2 (5 bases). The V end was cut by 3 bases, the J end by 5 bases, with 13 bases between. This CDR3 contains 15 residues. The germline CDR1 and CDR2 sequences are SGHTA and FQGNSA. The CDR3 loop reads CASSFRTGNTGELFF. CDR3 sequence (DNA): TGTGCCAGCAGCTTTCGGACCGGGAATACCGGGGAGCTGTTTTTT.

This clone was observed a few times. The V gene is TRBV6-5, the J gene TRBJ2-7, with D uncertain. V gave up 7 bases and J gave up 0 bases, with 10 bases separating them. CDR3 length equals 13 residues. Germline-derived CDR1 and CDR2 are MNHEY and SVGAGI. The CDR3 nucleotides are TGTGCCAGCATGGAACGGGTCTCCTACGAGCAGTACTTC. It yields the protein CASMERVSYEQYF.

This chain links TRBV12-5 with TRBJ2-1, with 7 bases identical to TRBD1. This CDR3 is built from 13 residues. In germline, CDR1 is LGHNT, CDR2 FRNRAP. V gave up 10 bases and J gave up 5 bases; unmatched junction bases: 8. CDR3 DNA sequence: TGTGCTACCCAAACAGGGGCTGACAATGAGCAGTTCTTC. Amino acids: CATQTGADNEQFF.

The chain recombines TRBV4-3 with TRBJ2-1; weak D call: TRBD2 (6 bases). Germline V gene lookup returns CDR1 LGHNA and CDR2 YSLEER. The CDR3 spans 16 residues. V lost 4 bases to trimming and J lost 3 bases, with 16 bases between them. The CDR3 DNA sequence: TGCGCCAGCAGCCCCCGCGTTGCGGGGTACTACAATGAGCAGTTCTTC. Protein: CASSPRVAGYYNEQFF.